The sequence of this T cell receptor (beta chain) was determined in a study of T cell responses to AZD1222 COVID-19 vaccine. The study's findings and limits: Donors were largely white British and mainly female; clonal diversity was possibly underestimated. An increase in Spike-specific TCR breadth and depth was observed after two AZD1222 doses. Variant regions that are unmutated are reportedly the target of nearly half of spike-specific TCRs. Only a handful of AZD1222 recipients, roughly six in all, had baseline seropositivity.

From germline, CDR1 is SGHRS and CDR2 YFSETQ. V dropped 3 bases and J dropped 4 bases, with 16 bases sitting between them. The CDR3 sequence is 15 residues long. The method was immunoSEQ multiplex PCR; TCRdb's version includes in-frame clones alone and lacks a portion of them. The sample lists approximately 130,000 clones; over 75% were seen once. With respect to this clone: The antigen remains unidentified.

The chain couples TRBV5-1 to TRBJ1-1; D is unclear. The input for sequencing was peripheral blood, taken 28 days after the second dose of the MenACWY control vaccine. The receptor's source is an adult who received the MenACWY meningococcal vaccine as a control. CDR3 DNA sequence: TGCGCCAGCAGCTCGGACCTAAGCGGAGTCACTGAAGCTTTCTTT. Its translation is CASSSDLSGVTEAFF.